The present TCR beta chain was sequenced within a study of graft-versus-host responses after intestinal transplantation. Study as a whole: Recipients received multivisceral, liver-intestinal, or isolated intestinal transplants. The whole recipient group had anti-thymocyte globulin induction followed by tacrolimus and steroids for about three years.

Study-level results: The marrow of recipients harbored GvH clones, and ileum or blood showed some of them first.

As to this clone: Antigen unknown.

This CDR3 has 17 residues. Trimming cost V 1 base and J 3 bases, with 19 bases left between them. Germline V gene data show CDR1 as MGHRA and CDR2 as YSYEKL. Assay used: immunoSEQ multiplex PCR; TCRdb lists only in-frame clones, some missing. Here the sample spans about 120,000 clones, 80% to 95% being singletons. The chain links TRBV4-1 to TRBJ2-7; the D gene is possibly TRBD2 (6 bases). This material consisted of unstimulated CD8+ T cells sorted from spleen or lymph node cells, taken before intestinal transplant. This TCR came from a human donor who received an intestinal transplant. The DNA of the CDR3 is TGCGCCAGCAGCCAAGCTCCTAGCGCCAGCCTATACTACGAGCAGTACTTC. This gives the protein CASSQAPSASLYYEQYF.